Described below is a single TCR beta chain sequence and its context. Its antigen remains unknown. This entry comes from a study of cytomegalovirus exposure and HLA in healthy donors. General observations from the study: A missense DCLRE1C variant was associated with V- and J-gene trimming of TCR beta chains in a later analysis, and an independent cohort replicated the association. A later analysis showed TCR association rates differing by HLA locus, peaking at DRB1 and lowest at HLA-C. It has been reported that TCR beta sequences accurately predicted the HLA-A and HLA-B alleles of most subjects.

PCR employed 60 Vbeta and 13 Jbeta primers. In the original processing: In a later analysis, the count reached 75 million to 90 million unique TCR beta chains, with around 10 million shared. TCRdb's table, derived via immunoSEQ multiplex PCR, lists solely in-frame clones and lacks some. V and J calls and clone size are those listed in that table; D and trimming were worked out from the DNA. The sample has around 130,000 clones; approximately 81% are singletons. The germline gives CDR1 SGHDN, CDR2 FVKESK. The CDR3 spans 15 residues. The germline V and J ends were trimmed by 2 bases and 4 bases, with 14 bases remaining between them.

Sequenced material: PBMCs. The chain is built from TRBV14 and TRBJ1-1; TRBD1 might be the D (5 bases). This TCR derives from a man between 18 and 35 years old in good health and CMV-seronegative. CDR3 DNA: TGTGCCAGCAGCCAATCACAGGTCTTTGGCACTGAAGCTTTCTTT. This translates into CASSQSQVFGTEAFF. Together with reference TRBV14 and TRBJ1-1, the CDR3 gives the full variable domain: EAGVTQFPSHSVIEKGQTVTLRCDPISGHDNLYWYRRVMGKEIKFLLHFVKESKQDESGMPNNRFLAERTGGTYSTLKVQPAELEDSGVYFCASSQSQVFGTEAFFGQGTRLTVV.